These 20 T cell receptor beta chains were all obtained from the same sample, sequenced in a study of T cells after yellow fever vaccination. Each CDR3 protein is one row after TCRdb ran MiXCR on the 5' RACE reads. The data show 340,000 or so distinct CDR3 sequences, 9.5% to 15% seen once. The specimen comprised CD4+ T cells sorted from PBMCs, sampled 15 days after the yellow fever booster vaccination. These TCRs come from a man aged 18 to 35 who received the YFV17D yellow fever vaccine.

This clonotype occurred a few times. CDR3 bases: TGCAGCGTTGATGGGACAGGGGGCCCCGGCTACACCTTC. It is translated as CSVDGTGGPGYTF. This chain connects TRBV29-1 to TRBJ1-2; 12 bases align to TRBD1. CDR1 SQVTM and CDR2 ANQGSEA come from the germline V gene. CDR3 size: 13 residues. Trimming took 3 bases from V and 8 from J; bases not matched to a gene: 4.

The chain couples TRBV29-1 to TRBJ1-2; 9 bases map to TRBD1. The V gene's germline CDR1 is SQVTM and CDR2 ANQGSEA. This CDR3 has 15 residues. V lost 6 bases, J lost 8 bases, and 16 bases stayed unmatched. CDR3: CSVRPQDRGKRGYTF. CDR3 DNA sequence: TGCAGCGTGCGCCCTCAGGACAGGGGTAAAAGAGGCTACACCTTC. The variable domain in full, completed from reference TRBV29-1 and TRBJ1-2, reads SAVISQKPSRDICQRGTSLTIQCQVDSQVTMMFWYRQQPGQSLTLIATANQGSEATYESGFVIDKFPISRPNLTFSTLTVSNMSPEDSSIYLCSVRPQDRGKRGYTFGSGTRLTVV.

CDR3 sequence: CASSPLRTDINTEAFF. The CDR3 coding sequence is TGTGCCAGCAGCCCGCTGCGGACAGACATAAACACTGAAGCTTTCTTT. The gene calls are TRBV7-8 and TRBJ1-1, with D tentatively TRBD1 (6 bases). Germline values: CDR1 SGHVS, CDR2 FQNEAQ. V was trimmed by 5 bases and J by 2 bases, leaving 18 bases between them. This CDR3 spans 16 amino acids.

This clonotype was seen a handful of times. This sequence joins TRBV6-5 and TRBJ1-5; no definite D call. Germline loops: CDR1 MNHEY, CDR2 SVGAGI. The V end lost 0 bases, the J end lost 4 bases, and 7 bases lay between the germline ends. The CDR3 totals 14 residues. CDR3 in DNA: TGTGCCAGCAGTTACTCTTCCGGGAATCAGCCCCAGCATTTT. Translated: CASSYSSGNQPQHF.

The rearrangement links TRBV4-1 to TRBJ2-7, with a tentative D call TRBD2 (5 bases). Germline values: CDR1 MGHRA, CDR2 YSYEKL. The CDR3 is 20 amino acids. Deletions cut 5 bases from V and 6 bases from J, with 35 bases between. The CDR3 protein is CASSFEFKSGVGRTGSEQYF. The DNA for the CDR3 is TGCGCCAGCAGCTTCGAGTTCAAATCTGGGGTGGGCCGGACTGGGAGCGAGCAGTACTTC.

This clonotype was seen many times. The chain recombines TRBV7-9 with TRBJ2-1, with 15 nucleotides matching TRBD2. The CDR3 totals 16 residues. V was pared by 3 bases and J by 9 bases, with 6 bases of the junction left unmatched. Germline V gives CDR1 SEHNR, CDR2 FQNEAQ (reference sequence). CDR3 region: CASSFGLAGGQSEQFF. The CDR3 coding sequence is TGTGCCAGCAGCTTCGGACTAGCGGGGGGGCAGAGTGAGCAGTTCTTC.

This clonotype has more than one count but fewer than ten. V is TRBV6-2 or TRBV6-3 and J is TRBJ2-3; D unresolved. Looked up from germline, CDR1 is MNHEY and CDR2 is SVGEGT. Deletions cut 0 bases from V and 6 bases from J, with 13 bases between. The CDR3 runs to 15 residues. As DNA, the CDR3 is TGTGCCAGCAGTTACTCTCATCTGGGGTTGGATACGCAGTATTTT. Its protein is CASSYSHLGLDTQYF.

This clonotype was found a few times. The chain recombines TRBV6-2 or TRBV6-3 with TRBJ2-5, with 13 positions matching TRBD2. Germline V lookup: CDR1 MNHEY, CDR2 SVGEGT. V lost 6 bases and J lost 4; bases outside the gene matches: 5. The CDR3 length is 15 residues. CDR3 sequence (DNA): TGTGCCAGCAGCTGGGGACTAGCGGGGTTAGAGACCCAGTACTTC. Translating gives CASSWGLAGLETQYF.

The rearrangement links TRBV30 to TRBJ2-1; perhaps TRBD2 as D (5 bases). Trimming took 5 bases from V and 6 from J, leaving 8 bases between them. Germline loops: CDR1 GTSNPN, CDR2 SVGIG (reference sequence). CDR3 size: 11 residues. Written as DNA, the CDR3 is TGTGCCTGGGCGGGCGGCAATGAGCAGTTCTTC. This gives the protein CAWAGGNEQFF.

At least ten counts were recorded for this clonotype. This chain connects TRBV28 to TRBJ1-5; unclear D gene. CDR3 length: 15 residues. Trimming shortened V by 10 bases and J by 0 bases, and 16 bases separated the two germline ends. Germline lookup yields CDR1 MDHEN and CDR2 SYDVKM. This chain's CDR3 is CATRGPGNSNQPQHF. The CDR3 region has the DNA TGTGCCACCCGAGGACCGGGGAATAGCAATCAGCCCCAGCATTTT.

The CDR3 DNA reads as TGTGCCAGCAGCTTACAGGGTACGAACACTGAAGCTTTCTTT. As protein: CASSLQGTNTEAFF. The chain joins TRBV7-3 to TRBJ1-1; possibly TRBD1 for D (5 bases). CDR3 length: 14 residues. In germline, CDR1 is SGHTA, CDR2 FQGTGA. With 2 bases removed from V and 1 base from J, the gap between germline ends came to 8 bases.

V is TRBV20-1 and J is TRBJ2-3; no clear D gene. This CDR3 has 16 residues. CDR1 is DFQATT and CDR2 is SNEGSKA in the germline V gene (reference sequence). V was clipped by 1 base and J by 4 bases, with 18 bases between them. CDR3 nucleotide sequence: TGCAGTGCTAGAGGGCTCGCGGCTAGGGAATCAGATACGCAGTATTTT. The encoded protein is CSARGLAARESDTQYF.

In this sample, this clonotype turned up many times. V usage is TRBV7-2 and J usage is TRBJ1-2, with 9 bases that match TRBD1. Germline V gene sequence: CDR1 SGHTA, CDR2 FQGNSA. The CDR3 is made up of 15 amino acids. Trimming at V came to 5 bases and at J to 3 bases, leaving 7 bases not matched to a gene. CDR3: CASSKFGTGYYGYTF. CDR3 DNA sequence: TGTGCCAGCAGCAAGTTCGGGACAGGGTACTATGGCTACACCTTC. Supplemented by reference TRBV7-2 and TRBJ1-2, the full variable domain reads GAGVSQSPSNKVTEKGKDVELRCDPISGHTALYWYRQSLGQGLEFLIYFQGNSAPDKSGLPSDRFSAERTGGSVSTLTIQRTQQEDSAVYLCASSKFGTGYYGYTFGSGTRLTVV.

This clonotype has more than one count but fewer than ten. The chain employs TRBV6-1 and TRBJ2-7; D ambiguous. Germline CDR1 and CDR2: MNHNS and SASEGT. V was cut by 5 bases and J by 6 bases, with 11 bases left in between. This CDR3 contains 12 residues. CDR3 loop: CASSPEGREQYV. Here the CDR3 DNA reads TGTGCCAGCAGTCCCGAAGGGCGCGAGCAGTACGTC.

This clonotype was seen at least ten times. The chain carries TRBV6-1 and TRBJ2-7; no clear D. Germline values: CDR1 MNHNS, CDR2 SASEGT. Trimming cost V 8 bases and J 3 bases, with 8 bases left between them. The CDR3 covers 11 residues. The CDR3 sequence: CASRGVYEQYF. CDR3 coding DNA: TGTGCCAGCCGTGGAGTCTACGAGCAGTACTTC.

CDR3 sequence: CASSWKQVQGTEAFF. The DNA of the CDR3 is TGTGCCAGCAGCTGGAAACAGGTCCAAGGGACTGAAGCTTTCTTT. The chain uses TRBV7-2 and TRBJ1-1, with D perhaps TRBD1 (5 bases). Per the germline V gene, CDR1 is SGHTA and CDR2 is FQGNSA. The CDR3 is 15 amino acids. Trimming removed 4 bases from V and 5 bases from J, with 17 bases in between.

This clonotype was detected many times. V gene TRBV20-1 combines with J gene TRBJ2-5; D call uncertain. V was pared by 0 bases and J by 0 bases, with 14 bases between. The CDR3 has 16 amino acids. Germline CDR1 is DFQATT and CDR2 is SNEGSKA (reference sequence). The CDR3 region has the DNA TGCAGTGCTAGAGATTTTTCAATGGGCCACCAAGAGACCCAGTACTTC. Its translation: CSARDFSMGHQETQYF.

This clonotype appeared many times. The chain carries TRBV10-3 and TRBJ2-3; a possible D gene is TRBD2 (7 bases). Germline CDR1 and CDR2: ENHRY and SYGVKD. V lost 10 bases and J lost 5, with 19 bases in between. The CDR3 runs to 14 residues. For the CDR3, the DNA is TGTGCCACCCGCCAACGGGGGGCGGAAGATACGCAGTATTTT. Its protein product is CATRQRGAEDTQYF.

This clonotype was picked up a small number of times. The chain joins TRBV28 to TRBJ1-2; 7 positions agree with TRBD1. This CDR3 comprises 15 residues. With V trimmed by 3 bases and J by 1 base, 5 bases remained unmatched. Germline V gene data show CDR1 as MDHEN and CDR2 as SYDVKM. The CDR3 reads CASSFPNRGNYGYTF. The CDR3 region has the DNA TGTGCCAGCAGTTTCCCAAACAGGGGTAACTATGGCTACACCTTC.

The chain uses TRBV3-1 and TRBJ2-5; D is ambiguous. Trimming shortened V by 4 bases and J by 5 bases, and 11 bases separated the two germline ends. CDR1 and CDR2 (germline): LGHDT, YNNKEL (reference sequence). This CDR3 has 13 residues. CDR3: CASSLSRWETQYF. The CDR3 DNA reads TGTGCCAGCAGCCTCTCTAGGTGGGAGACCCAGTACTTC.